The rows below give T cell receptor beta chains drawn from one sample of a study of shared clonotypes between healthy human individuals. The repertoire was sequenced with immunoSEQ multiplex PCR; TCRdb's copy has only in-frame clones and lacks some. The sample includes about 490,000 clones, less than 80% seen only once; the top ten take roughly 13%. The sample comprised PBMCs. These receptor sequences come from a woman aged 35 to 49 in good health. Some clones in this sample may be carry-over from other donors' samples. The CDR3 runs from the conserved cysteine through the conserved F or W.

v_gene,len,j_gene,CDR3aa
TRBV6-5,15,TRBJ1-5,CASSPRTGFNQPQHF
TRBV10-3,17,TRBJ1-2,CAISESFTRGANYGYTF
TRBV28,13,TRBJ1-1,CASSLHTNTEAFF
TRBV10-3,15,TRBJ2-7,CAISVPGTPRSEQYF
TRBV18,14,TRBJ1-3,CASSPTPIGNTIYF
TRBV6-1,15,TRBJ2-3,CASSEAAIAGNTQYF
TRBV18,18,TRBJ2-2,CASSQLAGGPGNTGELFF
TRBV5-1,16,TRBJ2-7,CASNQFGGIQATGQYF
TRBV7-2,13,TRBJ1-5,CASSGTWGQPQHF
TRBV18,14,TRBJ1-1,CASSPPNGREEAFF
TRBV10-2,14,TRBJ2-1,CASLGRDSYNEQFF
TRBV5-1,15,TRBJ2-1,CASSSFRGTYNEQFF
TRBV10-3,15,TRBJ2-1,CAISESRGTYNEQFF
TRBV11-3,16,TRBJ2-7,CASSGGRTSGTYEQYF
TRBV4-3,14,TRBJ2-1,CASSPRFGGHEQFF
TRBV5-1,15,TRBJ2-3,CASRVLGGGGDTQYF
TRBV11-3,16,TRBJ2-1,CASSPPPAGSGNEQFF
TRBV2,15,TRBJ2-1,CASSPLPGLANEQFF
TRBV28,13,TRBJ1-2,CASRRAVNYGYTF
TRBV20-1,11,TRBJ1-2,CRTQRGDGYTF
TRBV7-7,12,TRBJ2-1,CASSPIAGVQFF
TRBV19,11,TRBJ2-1,CASSRAWEQFF
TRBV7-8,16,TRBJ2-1,CASSSWGRAERNEQFF
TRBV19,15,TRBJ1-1,CASSTAGRMNTEAFF
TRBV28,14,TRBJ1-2,CASSYDSGNYGYTF
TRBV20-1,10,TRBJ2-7,CSALSYEQYF
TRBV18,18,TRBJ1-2,CASSPPPGTGSPFYGYTF
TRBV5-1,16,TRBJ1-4,CASSFGQGATNEKLFF
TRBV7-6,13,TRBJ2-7,CASSSGRAREQYF
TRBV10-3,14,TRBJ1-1,CAIRGVGLNTEAFF
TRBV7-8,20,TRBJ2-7,CASSLPMGLAGGLFSYEQYF
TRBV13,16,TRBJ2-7,CASSHGLAGALGEQYF
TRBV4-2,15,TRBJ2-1,CASNLREDTGNEQFF
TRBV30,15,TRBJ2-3,CAWSLAGVYTDTQYF
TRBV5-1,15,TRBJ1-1,CASSSGQGADTEAFF
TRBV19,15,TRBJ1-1,CASMFYLRGNTEAFF
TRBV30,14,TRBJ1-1,CAWTDRGRGTEAFF
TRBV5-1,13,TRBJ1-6,CASSPSGNSPLHF
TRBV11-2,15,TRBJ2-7,CASSLEGTASYEQYF
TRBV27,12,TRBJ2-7,CASGGGSYEQYF
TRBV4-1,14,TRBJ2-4,CASSQDTSRNIQYF
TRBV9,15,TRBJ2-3,CASSVAASSTDTQYF
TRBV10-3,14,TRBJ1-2,CAITPDNMNYGYTF
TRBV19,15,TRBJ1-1,CASSIETGMNTEAFF
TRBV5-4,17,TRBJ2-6,CASSSGQGLAGANVLTF
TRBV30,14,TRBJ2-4,CAWSSGTSWNIQYF
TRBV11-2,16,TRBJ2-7,CASTSRGRGARDEQYF
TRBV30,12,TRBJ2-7,CAWRGEGPRRFF
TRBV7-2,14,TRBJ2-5,CASSPQRRGETQYF
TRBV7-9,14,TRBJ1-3,CASRSGDYGNTIYF
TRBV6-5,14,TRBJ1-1,CASTSLTGDTEAFF
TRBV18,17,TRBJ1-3,CASSPPGRVSSGNTIYF
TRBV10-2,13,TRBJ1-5,CATRGSNNQPQHF
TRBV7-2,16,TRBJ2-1,CASSLGGGRAINEQFF
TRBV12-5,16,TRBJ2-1,CASGRPGTSGNNEQFF
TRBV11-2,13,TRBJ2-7,CASSSYLAGEQYF
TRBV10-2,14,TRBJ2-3,CASNPGLLTDTQYF